Shown below are 26 T cell receptor beta chains from a single sample sequenced in a study of PD-1 blockade in classical Hodgkin lymphoma (dated by TCRdb to about 2020). Receptors were amplified or captured by the immunoSEQ multiplex PCR assay. TCRdb took this table from immuneACCESS and kept in-frame rearrangements with V and J called. Such tables lack part of the clones; where checked against another copy, unresolved V genes explain under half of the gap, and the rest is unexplained. Recorded for this sample are approximately 12,000 clones; around three quarters of them occurred a single time. The top ten constitute approximately 25% of the sample. The label giving this sample's time point can be read as: cycle 1 day 1 (C1D1), immediately before nivolumab initiation. Every trial patient had relapsed after autologous stem cell transplantation, and cohorts A, B and C differed in prior brentuximab vedotin exposure.

The specimen comprised peripheral blood mononuclear cells (PBMCs), sampled at baseline. These receptors were collected from a human donor with classical Hodgkin lymphoma.

The genes are TRBV10-2 and TRBJ2-1, with 10 bases fitting TRBD2. The CDR3 has 14 amino acids. CDR1 and CDR2 (germline): WSHSY, SAAADI. V shed 6 bases and J 6 bases; nucleotides not matched to a gene: 5. The CDR3 coding sequence is TGCGCCAGCAGGGACTGGACTAGCGGCAATGAGCAGTTCTTC. This codes for CASRDWTSGNEQFF.

This rearrangement joins TRBV4-2 to TRBJ1-4; 10 positions match TRBD1. The length of the CDR3 is 16 residues. J lost 6 bases, V lost 4 bases, and 8 bases had no gene match. Germline V gene data show CDR1 as LGHNA and CDR2 as YNFKEQ. The CDR3 DNA sequence: TGTGCCAGCAGCCGGAAGACCGGGACAGGGGATGAAAAACTGTTTTTT. Translating it yields CASSRKTGTGDEKLFF.

The chain links TRBV25-1 to TRBJ2-2; D might be TRBD1 (6 bases). The CDR3 has 18 amino acids. V was pared by 0 bases and J by 7 bases, with 21 bases between. Per germline, CDR1 MGHDK and CDR2 SYGVNS. CDR3: CASSEYPAQGRTNGELFF. DNA of the CDR3: TGTGCCAGCAGTGAATACCCTGCGCAGGGGCGCACCAACGGGGAGCTGTTTTTT.

V is TRBV9 and J is TRBJ2-1; 13 bases fit TRBD2. The CDR3 sequence is 16 residues long. Germline loops: CDR1 SGDLS, CDR2 YYNGEE. The V and J ends lost 3 bases and 3 bases, in that order; junction bases with no gene match: 3. The CDR3 DNA reads TGTGCCAGCAGCGGTGGACTAGCGGGAGTCTACAATGAGCAGTTCTTC. Translating gives CASSGGLAGVYNEQFF.

The chain has TRBV6-1 and TRBJ1-5; D not resolved. In germline, CDR1 is MNHNS, CDR2 SASEGT. With 7 bases removed from V and 1 base from J, the gap between germline ends came to 11 bases. This CDR3 spans 14 amino acids. DNA of the CDR3: TGTGCCAGCATTGAGGGAGGGAGCAATCAGCCCCAGCATTTT. It translates to CASIEGGSNQPQHF.

This clone has a handful of counts. The genes are TRBV28 and TRBJ2-5, with D possibly called TRBD1 or TRBD2 (6 bases each). The CDR3 contains 14 residues. Germline CDR1 reads MDHEN; CDR2 reads SYDVKM. The V gene lost 5 bases and the J gene lost 4 bases, with 14 bases spanning the gap. This chain's CDR3 is CASSPPGASETQYF. CDR3 in DNA: TGTGCCAGCAGTCCTCCGGGGGCCTCAGAGACCCAGTACTTC.

This rearrangement joins TRBV9 to TRBJ1-5, with TRBD1 matching 7 bases. The V gene end was trimmed by 6 bases and the J gene end by 6 bases; junction bases not matched to a gene: 15. Germline CDR1 and CDR2: SGDLS and YYNGEE. The CDR3 has 16 amino acids. The CDR3 DNA sequence: TGTGCCAGCATGGGACAGTTTTGTTTGTACAGTCAGCCCCAGCATTTT. It yields the protein CASMGQFCLYSQPQHF.

The V and J genes are TRBV11-3 and TRBJ2-2; D is ambiguous. From germline, CDR1 is SGHNT and CDR2 YENEEA. The CDR3 is 16 amino acids. V lost 2 bases to trimming and J lost 1 base, with 11 bases between them. For the CDR3, the DNA is TGTGCCAGCAGCTTATCGGTGAACCAGAACACCGGGGAGCTGTTTTTT. It specifies CASSLSVNQNTGELFF.

This chain uses TRBV6-1 with TRBJ2-2, with D perhaps matching TRBD2 (6 bases). CDR3 length equals 16 residues. The germline gives CDR1 MNHNS, CDR2 SASEGT. V was cut by 1 base and J by 6 bases, with 15 bases left in between. The CDR3 reads CASSEGVGGSAGELFF. CDR3 nucleotides: TGTGCCAGCAGTGAAGGAGTCGGGGGAAGCGCCGGGGAGCTGTTTTTT.

The chain employs TRBV5-4 and TRBJ2-5; a possible D gene is TRBD2 (5 bases). V gave up 2 bases and J gave up 5 bases, with 7 bases separating them. The CDR3 extends over 12 amino acids. CDR1 SGHNT and CDR2 YYREEE come from the germline V gene (reference sequence). The CDR3 loop reads CASSLPGETQYF. CDR3 DNA: TGTGCCAGCAGCTTACCGGGGGAGACCCAGTACTTC.

As concerns this clone: Other DNA variants within this sample encode the same CDR3. The genes are TRBV25-1 and TRBJ2-7; 10 nucleotides agree with TRBD2. The V segment lost 6 bases and the J segment 1 base; nucleotides outside the gene matches: 12. CDR3 size: 17 residues. Germline V lookup: CDR1 MGHDK, CDR2 SYGVNS. This CDR3 reads CASRATSGLAESYEQYF. CDR3 DNA sequence: TGTGCCAGCAGGGCAACATCCGGACTAGCGGAATCCTACGAGCAGTACTTC.

This clone appeared once. The chain links TRBV20-1 to TRBJ1-2; no clear D gene. Germline V lookup: CDR1 DFQATT, CDR2 SNEGSKA (reference sequence). The CDR3 consists of 11 residues. Trimming removed 6 bases from V and 5 bases from J, with 10 bases in between. The CDR3 loop reads CSATRAYGYTF. CDR3 bases: TGCAGTGCAACGAGGGCTTATGGCTACACCTTC.

DNA of the CDR3: TGCAGCGTTGAAGGGGACACAGATACGCAGTATTTT. It translates to CSVEGDTDTQYF. J is TRBJ2-3 and V is TRBV29-1, with D unclear. This CDR3 contains 12 residues. The V gene's germline CDR1 is SQVTM and CDR2 ANQGSEA. The germline V and J ends were trimmed by 1 base and 2 bases, with 4 bases remaining between them.

The chain links TRBV5-1 to TRBJ2-3; perhaps TRBD2 as D (5 bases). The CDR3 has 16 residues. CDR1 and CDR2 from the germline V gene are SGHRS and YFSETQ. Trimming took off 5 bases at V and 4 bases at J, with 20 bases between the two ends. DNA for the CDR3: TGCGCCAGCAGAGTGCGGGCCATAACCGGGGCAGATACGCAGTATTTT. Translation: CASRVRAITGADTQYF.

The rearrangement links TRBV7-2 to TRBJ2-7; 8 bases are a match to TRBD1. V trimming: 1 base; J trimming: 4 bases; junction bases outside the gene matches: 12. The CDR3 is 17 residues long. Germline values: CDR1 SGHTA, CDR2 FQGNSA. The CDR3 DNA follows: TGTGCCAGCAGCTTAGGGGCCAGGGGGCTGGGGGCGTACGAGCAGTACTTC. Its translation: CASSLGARGLGAYEQYF.

This chain links TRBV7-9 with TRBJ2-7; 8 bases are a match to TRBD2. Per the germline V gene, CDR1 is SEHNR and CDR2 is FQNEAQ (reference sequence). The CDR3 runs 14 residues. J gave up 7 bases and V 0 bases, and 5 bases lay outside the gene matches. The CDR3 sequence is CASSLASAGGEQYF. CDR3 sequence (DNA): TGTGCCAGCAGCTTAGCGTCGGCGGGGGGTGAGCAGTACTTC.

The rearrangement uses TRBV5-1 and TRBJ1-6; D is perhaps TRBD1 (6 bases). The V and J ends lost 0 bases and 14 bases respectively, with 12 bases between them. The CDR3 is 13 amino acids. Germline V gives CDR1 SGHRS, CDR2 YFSETQ. The CDR3 region is CASSLEQGGALHF. The DNA of the CDR3 is TGCGCCAGCAGCTTGGAACAGGGCGGGGCCCTCCACTTT.

A note on this clone: The junction departs from the called germline gene at one end, perhaps through a read error. The chain employs TRBV5-4 and TRBJ2-3, with D possibly matching TRBD2 (5 bases). The CDR3 consists of 13 residues. Germline V gives CDR1 SGHNT, CDR2 YYREEE (reference sequence). The CDR3 loop is CASSLDLGLSQSF. CDR3 coding DNA: TGTGCCAGCAGCTTGGATCTTGGACTTTCCCAATCTTTT.

CDR3 bases: TGTGCCAGCAGCGCCGGGACTTCGAGCTCCTACAATGAGCAGTTCTTC. Its translation is CASSAGTSSSYNEQFF. The chain has TRBV9 and TRBJ2-1; D perhaps matches TRBD2 (6 bases). There are 16 residues in the CDR3. Trimming shortened V by 3 bases and J by 0 bases, and 13 bases separated the two germline ends. Germline V lookup: CDR1 SGDLS, CDR2 YYNGEE.

This clone was detected only a few times. The rearrangement joins TRBV19 to TRBJ1-5; D not certain. Germline lookup yields CDR1 LNHDA and CDR2 SQIVND (reference sequence). The CDR3 loop spans 13 amino acids. Trimming shortened V by 3 bases and J by 6 bases, and 9 bases separated the two germline ends. The chain's CDR3 is CASSIGSAQPQHF. CDR3 DNA sequence: TGTGCCAGTAGTATCGGTTCAGCTCAGCCCCAGCATTTT.

The chain recombines TRBV12-5 with TRBJ2-3; D remains unclear. The germline V gene encodes CDR1 LGHNT and CDR2 FRNRAP. There are 14 residues in the CDR3. V lost 3 bases to trimming and J lost 1 base, with 8 bases between them. CDR3 sequence reads: CASGFQLRTDTQYF. CDR3 DNA sequence: TGTGCTAGTGGTTTCCAACTACGCACAGATACGCAGTATTTT.

Judged by abundance, this clone is medium-sized. The rearrangement links TRBV18 to TRBJ1-4, with D hard to call. The germline V gene encodes CDR1 KGHSH and CDR2 LQKENI. With 2 bases removed from V and 11 bases from J, the gap between germline ends came to 12 bases. This CDR3 has 13 amino acids. The CDR3 loop is CASSPGLNQKLFF. The CDR3 bases are TGTGCCAGCTCACCAGGGCTTAATCAGAAACTGTTTTTT.

J is TRBJ1-1 and V is TRBV14, with D unresolved. The CDR3 loop spans 13 amino acids. CDR1 is SGHDN and CDR2 is FVKESK in the germline V gene. The V and J ends lost 4 bases and 11 bases respectively, with 17 bases between them. The CDR3 region has the DNA TGTGCCAGCAGCCCTACTCTTTCCCCCACGGCTTTCTTT. Amino acids: CASSPTLSPTAFF.

The V call is TRBV4-3, the J call TRBJ1-2; TRBD1 matches at 8 bases. The CDR3 runs to 14 residues. Trimming at V came to 3 bases and at J to 4 bases, leaving 4 bases not matched to a gene. The V gene's germline CDR1 is LGHNA and CDR2 YSLEER. The CDR3 region has the DNA TGCGCCAGCAGCCACGAAACAGGGGGCTATGGCTACACCTTC. Translated, it gives CASSHETGGYGYTF.

The chain combines TRBV6-5 with TRBJ2-5; possibly TRBD1 for D (6 bases). Per the germline V gene, CDR1 is MNHEY and CDR2 is SVGAGI. The CDR3 has 16 amino acids. V lost 4 bases, J lost 2 bases, and 17 bases lay in between. CDR3 amino acids: CASSSQGPATQETQYF. In DNA form, the CDR3 reads TGTGCCAGCAGTTCACAGGGACCGGCGACTCAAGAGACCCAGTACTTC.

The chain is built from TRBV4-3 and TRBJ2-7; 9 positions match TRBD2. Germline trimming cut 4 bases from V and 5 bases from J; bases unmatched to any gene: 15. Germline assignment: CDR1 LGHNA and CDR2 YSLEER. There are 17 residues in the CDR3. The DNA for the CDR3 is TGCGCCAGCAGCCTCCTCTGGAGTAGCGGGAGAACGGACGAGCAGTACTTC. It yields the protein CASSLLWSSGRTDEQYF.